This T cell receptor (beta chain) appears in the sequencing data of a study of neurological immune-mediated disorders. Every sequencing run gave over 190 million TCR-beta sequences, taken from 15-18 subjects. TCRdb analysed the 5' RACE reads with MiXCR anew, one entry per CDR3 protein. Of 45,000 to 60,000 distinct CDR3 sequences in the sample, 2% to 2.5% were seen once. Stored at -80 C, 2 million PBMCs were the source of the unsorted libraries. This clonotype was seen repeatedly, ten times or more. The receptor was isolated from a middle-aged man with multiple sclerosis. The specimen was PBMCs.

The CDR3 is CASSPGDGLFNYGYTF. CDR3 DNA: TGCGCCAGCAGCCCCGGGGACGGTCTGTTTAACTATGGCTACACCTTC. The gene calls are TRBV5-1 and TRBJ1-2; D perhaps matches TRBD1 (5 bases). V was clipped by 4 bases and J by 1 base, with 17 bases between them. Looked up from germline, CDR1 is SGHRS and CDR2 is YFSETQ. The CDR3 runs to 16 residues.